The rows below give T cell receptor beta chains drawn from one sample of a study of CD8 T cells in Susac syndrome. A single record per CDR3 protein comes from TCRdb applying MiXCR to the immunoSEQ multiplex PCR reads. The sample lists about 250,000 distinct CDR3 sequences; 80% to 95% were seen once. What was sequenced was CD4+ T cells from PBMCs. The receptors shown here come from a human donor with multiple sclerosis. Each CDR3 is given with its conserved first and last residue. Fields, in order: clone size, J gene, D gene, V gene, CDR3 DNA, CDR3 protein. The D gene is left open where the match is weak. Expanded clones get a size class; other rows say once, few or many, or leave the size out.

size: -
J: TRBJ2-7
D: -
V: TRBV6-6
DNA: TGTGCCAGCAGTTACTCTGGGGAGCAGTACTTC
CDR3: CASSYSGEQYF

size: -
J: TRBJ2-2
D: -
V: TRBV27
DNA: TGTGCCAGCAGTTTTCGGGGGCCGGGGGAGCTGTTTTTT
CDR3: CASSFRGPGELFF

size: -
J: TRBJ1-2
D: -
V: TRBV28
DNA: TGTGCCAGCAGGCCAGGGAGGGCGGTCCACTATGGCTACACCTTC
CDR3: CASRPGRAVHYGYTF

size: -
J: TRBJ2-2
D: TRBD2
V: TRBV11-2
DNA: TGTGCCAGCAGCTCCGGGACTAGCAGAACCGGGGAGCTGTTTTTT
CDR3: CASSSGTSRTGELFF

size: -
J: TRBJ2-1
D: TRBD2
V: TRBV2
DNA: TGTGCCAGCCGGCCGCGAGCGGGAGGAGGTGAGCAGTTCTTC
CDR3: CASRPRAGGGEQFF

size: -
J: TRBJ1-1
D: -
V: TRBV7-9
DNA: TGTGCCAGCAGCCAAAGGGCGGGGGACACTGAAGCTTTCTTT
CDR3: CASSQRAGDTEAFF

size: few
J: TRBJ1-5
D: -
V: TRBV7-9
DNA: TGTGCCAGCAGCCGGGGGGGGCCCCAGCATTTT
CDR3: CASSRGGPQHF

size: -
J: TRBJ1-6
D: -
V: TRBV27
DNA: TGTGCCAGCAGTTTCTCAGGGTCCTATAATTCACCCCTCCACTTT
CDR3: CASSFSGSYNSPLHF

size: -
J: TRBJ2-3
D: TRBD2
V: TRBV24-1
DNA: TGTGCCACCAGTGACCCCAGGCTAGCGGTAGATACGCAGTATTTT
CDR3: CATSDPRLAVDTQYF

size: -
J: TRBJ1-1
D: -
V: TRBV12-3/TRBV12-4
DNA: TGTGCCAGCACCCATCGGGTCCAGGCGAACACTGAAGCTTTCTTT
CDR3: CASTHRVQANTEAFF

size: -
J: TRBJ2-3
D: -
V: TRBV6-5
DNA: TGTGCCAGCAGTTACCTCGGGACAGATACGCAGTATTTT
CDR3: CASSYLGTDTQYF

size: -
J: TRBJ2-3
D: -
V: TRBV11-1
DNA: TGTGCCAGCAGCTTAGTAGGGGGAGGGGCAGATACGCAGTATTTT
CDR3: CASSLVGGGADTQYF

size: -
J: TRBJ1-2
D: -
V: TRBV6-1
DNA: TGTGCCAGCACGGGGGGCCTTAACTATGGCTACACCTTC
CDR3: CASTGGLNYGYTF

size: -
J: TRBJ1-2
D: -
V: TRBV2
DNA: TGTGCCAGCGGGAGGGATAGCCATGGCTACACCTTC
CDR3: CASGRDSHGYTF

size: -
J: TRBJ1-2
D: -
V: TRBV20-1
DNA: TGCAGTGCCAGAGGGGGGATTGACTATGGCTACACCTTC
CDR3: CSARGGIDYGYTF

size: -
J: TRBJ1-1
D: -
V: TRBV29-1
DNA: TGCAGCGTTCAGGTCGGGAGAGGAACTGAAGCTTTCTTT
CDR3: CSVQVGRGTEAFF

size: -
J: TRBJ2-1
D: TRBD2
V: TRBV12-3/TRBV12-4
DNA: TGTGCCAGCAGTTTAGCGGGGACTAGCATCACGCGCAATGAGCAGTTCTTC
CDR3: CASSLAGTSITRNEQFF

size: -
J: TRBJ2-2
D: TRBD2
V: TRBV5-1
DNA: TGCGCCAGCAGTCGGCTAGCGGGAGCGGGCGGGGAGCTGTTTTTT
CDR3: CASSRLAGAGGELFF

size: -
J: TRBJ2-5
D: -
V: TRBV30
DNA: TGTGCCTGGAGCGGCCCTCCCCGGGGTTTGGAGACCCAGTACTTC
CDR3: CAWSGPPRGLETQYF

size: -
J: TRBJ2-2
D: -
V: TRBV19
DNA: TGTGCCAGTAGCCTTCAGAGGGTTGGCACCGGGGAGCTGTTTTTT
CDR3: CASSLQRVGTGELFF

size: -
J: TRBJ1-2
D: -
V: TRBV6-1
DNA: TGTGCCAGCGCCCGGTTCGGAGCTAACTATGGCTACACCTTC
CDR3: CASARFGANYGYTF

size: -
J: TRBJ2-5
D: -
V: TRBV29-1
DNA: TGCAGCGTTAGATCCGGGGAGACCCAGTACTTC
CDR3: CSVRSGETQYF

size: -
J: TRBJ1-5
D: TRBD1
V: TRBV5-1
DNA: TGCGCCAGCAGCCGGACAGGGAGGCAGCCCCAGCATTTT
CDR3: CASSRTGRQPQHF

size: -
J: TRBJ2-3
D: -
V: TRBV5-4
DNA: TGTGCCAGCAGCTTGGATCTCGGCAGAACTAGCACAGATACGCAGTATTTT
CDR3: CASSLDLGRTSTDTQYF

size: -
J: TRBJ2-7
D: -
V: TRBV19
DNA: TGTGCCAGTAGTATATACGGTAATCCCTACGAGCAGTACTTC
CDR3: CASSIYGNPYEQYF

size: -
J: TRBJ2-3
D: -
V: TRBV15
DNA: TGTGCCACCAGCAGAGATGCTGTGAGCACAGATACGCAGTATTTT
CDR3: CATSRDAVSTDTQYF

size: -
J: TRBJ2-5
D: TRBD2
V: TRBV28
DNA: TGTGCCAGCAGTTCCGGACTAGCTGGGACCCAGTACTTC
CDR3: CASSSGLAGTQYF

size: -
J: TRBJ2-5
D: TRBD2
V: TRBV3-1
DNA: TGTGCCAGCAGAGACGATAGCGGGGACGGGACGGAGACCCAGTACTTC
CDR3: CASRDDSGDGTETQYF

size: -
J: TRBJ1-1
D: -
V: TRBV29-1
DNA: TGCAGCGTTGAACTCCAGCGGAACACTGAAGCTTTCTTT
CDR3: CSVELQRNTEAFF

size: -
J: TRBJ2-5
D: TRBD1
V: TRBV7-7
DNA: TGTGCTAGCAGCGACGGGACAGAAGAGACCCAGTACTTC
CDR3: CASSDGTEETQYF

size: once
J: TRBJ1-2
D: -
V: TRBV5-4
DNA: TGTGCCAGCAGCTTCCTCAGGGGAGACGGCTACACCTTC
CDR3: CASSFLRGDGYTF

size: -
J: TRBJ1-5
D: -
V: TRBV4-1
DNA: TGCGCCAGCAGCCAAGTGACCCTCAATCAGCCCCAGCATTTT
CDR3: CASSQVTLNQPQHF

size: -
J: TRBJ2-1
D: -
V: TRBV27
DNA: TGTGCCAGCAGTATCATAGCGGCACAGAACTACAATGAGCAGTTCTTC
CDR3: CASSIIAAQNYNEQFF

size: few
J: TRBJ2-1
D: TRBD2
V: TRBV6-4
DNA: TGTGCCAGCAGTCTTACTAGCGGCTCCTACAATGAGCAGTTCTTC
CDR3: CASSLTSGSYNEQFF

size: -
J: TRBJ2-7
D: -
V: TRBV5-1
DNA: TGCGCCAGCAGCTTGGGCGGTGTATTTGACGAGCAGTACTTC
CDR3: CASSLGGVFDEQYF

size: once
J: TRBJ2-1
D: TRBD2
V: TRBV19
DNA: TGTGCCAGTAGGAGGCAAGCGGGAGGGGCCTACAATGAGCAGTTCTTC
CDR3: CASRRQAGGAYNEQFF

size: -
J: TRBJ2-3
D: TRBD1
V: TRBV12-3/TRBV12-4
DNA: TGTGCCAGCAGCCCTAGGACAGGGGGAGGCACAGATACGCAGTATTTT
CDR3: CASSPRTGGGTDTQYF

size: -
J: TRBJ1-2
D: -
V: TRBV7-9
DNA: TGTGCCAGCAGCTTAGAATGGGGGGACTATGGCTACACCTTC
CDR3: CASSLEWGDYGYTF

size: -
J: TRBJ1-1
D: TRBD1
V: TRBV29-1
DNA: TGCAGCGGGGCAAACAGGGGGCTGGAAGCTTTCTTT
CDR3: CSGANRGLEAFF

size: -
J: TRBJ2-7
D: TRBD1
V: TRBV27
DNA: TGTGCCAGCAGTTTAGCCGGGACAGGGAACGAGCAGTACTTC
CDR3: CASSLAGTGNEQYF

size: -
J: TRBJ2-7
D: -
V: TRBV5-1
DNA: TGCGCCAGCAGCTTCGGACAGAACGAGCAGTACTTC
CDR3: CASSFGQNEQYF

size: -
J: TRBJ1-6
D: TRBD1
V: TRBV27
DNA: TGTGCCAGCAGTTTGTGGACAGGGCGGGATAATTCACCCCTCCACTTT
CDR3: CASSLWTGRDNSPLHF

size: -
J: TRBJ2-3
D: TRBD2
V: TRBV11-3
DNA: TGTGCCAGCAGCTTAGATCCTAGCGGGAGGTCGGGAGATACGCAGTATTTT
CDR3: CASSLDPSGRSGDTQYF

size: -
J: TRBJ2-1
D: -
V: TRBV12-3/TRBV12-4
DNA: TGTGCCAGCAGTTTAAAGGGTGGCAATGAGCAGTTCTTC
CDR3: CASSLKGGNEQFF

size: -
J: TRBJ2-7
D: -
V: TRBV5-1
DNA: TGCGCCAGCAGCTTGACAGGCAGCTCCTACGAGCAGTACTTC
CDR3: CASSLTGSSYEQYF

size: -
J: TRBJ2-5
D: -
V: TRBV7-2
DNA: TGTGCCAGCAGCTCAGCCGGGGTGGAGACCCAGTACTTC
CDR3: CASSSAGVETQYF

size: -
J: TRBJ1-2
D: -
V: TRBV29-1
DNA: TGCAGCGTTGATCCCGGGGCCTATGGCTACACCTTC
CDR3: CSVDPGAYGYTF

size: -
J: TRBJ1-1
D: -
V: TRBV4-1
DNA: TGCGCCAGCAGCCAAGATGCCCCTCGGCAGGGGAGGGCTTTCTTT
CDR3: CASSQDAPRQGRAFF

size: -
J: TRBJ1-1
D: -
V: TRBV21-1
DNA: TGTGCCAGCAGCAATAGTAACAGGGACACTGAAGCTTTCTTT
CDR3: CASSNSNRDTEAFF

size: -
J: TRBJ2-7
D: -
V: TRBV27
DNA: TGTGCCAGCACCCGCCGGGGCGGCTTCGACGAGCAGTACTTC
CDR3: CASTRRGGFDEQYF

size: -
J: TRBJ2-5
D: TRBD1
V: TRBV29-1
DNA: TGCAGCGTTGAAGATACAGGGGGCGAAGAGACCCAGTACTTC
CDR3: CSVEDTGGEETQYF